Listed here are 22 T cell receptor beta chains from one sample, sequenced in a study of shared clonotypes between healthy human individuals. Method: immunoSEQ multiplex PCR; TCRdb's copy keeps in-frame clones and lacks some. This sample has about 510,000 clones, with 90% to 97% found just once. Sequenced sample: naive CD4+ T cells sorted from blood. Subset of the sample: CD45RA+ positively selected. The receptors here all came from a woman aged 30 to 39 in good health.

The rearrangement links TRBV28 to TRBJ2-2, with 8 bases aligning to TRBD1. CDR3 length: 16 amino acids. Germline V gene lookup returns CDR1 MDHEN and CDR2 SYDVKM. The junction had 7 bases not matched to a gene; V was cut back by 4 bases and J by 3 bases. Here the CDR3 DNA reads TGTGCCAGCAGTTCTAGGACAGGGTCCTACACCGGGGAGCTGTTTTTT. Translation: CASSSRTGSYTGELFF.

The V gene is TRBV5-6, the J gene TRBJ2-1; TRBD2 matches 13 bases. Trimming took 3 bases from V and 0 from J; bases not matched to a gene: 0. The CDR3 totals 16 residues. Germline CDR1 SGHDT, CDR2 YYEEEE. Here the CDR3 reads CASSWTSGSSYNEQFF. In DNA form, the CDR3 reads TGTGCCAGCAGCTGGACTAGCGGGAGCTCCTACAATGAGCAGTTCTTC.

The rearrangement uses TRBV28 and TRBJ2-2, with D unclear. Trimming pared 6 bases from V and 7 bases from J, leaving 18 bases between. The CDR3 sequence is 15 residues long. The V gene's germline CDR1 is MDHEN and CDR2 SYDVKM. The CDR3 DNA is TGTGCCAGCAGCCCCCCCCTGGGTATGATCGGGGAGCTGTTTTTT. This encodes CASSPPLGMIGELFF.

The CDR3 reads CASSNRGLAGRTTDTQYF. The CDR3 DNA reads as TGTGCCAGCAGCAACAGGGGACTAGCGGGAAGAACCACAGATACGCAGTATTTT. V gene TRBV2 combines with J gene TRBJ2-3, with TRBD2 identical over 13 bases. With 6 bases clipped from V and 2 bases from J, the junction kept 11 bases outside the gene matches. The CDR3 runs to 18 residues. Germline V gene lookup returns CDR1 SNHLY and CDR2 FYNNEI.

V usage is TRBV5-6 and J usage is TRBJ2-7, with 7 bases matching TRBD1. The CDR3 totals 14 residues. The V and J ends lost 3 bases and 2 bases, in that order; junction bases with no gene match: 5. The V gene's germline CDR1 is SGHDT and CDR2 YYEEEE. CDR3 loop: CASSWGQPPYEQYF. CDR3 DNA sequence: TGTGCCAGCAGCTGGGGACAGCCTCCCTACGAGCAGTACTTC.

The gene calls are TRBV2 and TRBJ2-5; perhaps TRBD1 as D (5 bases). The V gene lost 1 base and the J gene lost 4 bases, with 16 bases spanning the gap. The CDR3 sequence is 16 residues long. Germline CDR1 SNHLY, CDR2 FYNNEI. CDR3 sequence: CASSEEGGQRRETQYF. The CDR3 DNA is TGTGCCAGCAGTGAAGAAGGTGGACAAAGGCGAGAGACCCAGTACTTC.

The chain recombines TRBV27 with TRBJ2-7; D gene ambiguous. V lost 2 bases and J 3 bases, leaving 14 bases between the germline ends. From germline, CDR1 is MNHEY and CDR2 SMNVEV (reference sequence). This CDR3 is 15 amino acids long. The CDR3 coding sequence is TGTGCCAGCAGTTTAGGGGTAGCTGCTCGCTACGAGCAGTACTTC. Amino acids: CASSLGVAARYEQYF.

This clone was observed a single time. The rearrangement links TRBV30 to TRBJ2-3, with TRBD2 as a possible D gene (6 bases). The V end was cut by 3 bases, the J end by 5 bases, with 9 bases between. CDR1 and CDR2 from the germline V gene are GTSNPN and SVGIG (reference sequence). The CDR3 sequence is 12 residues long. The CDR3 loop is CAWRGSGDTQYF. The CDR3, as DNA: TGTGCCTGGAGGGGTAGCGGAGATACGCAGTATTTT.

The DNA of the CDR3 is TGCGCCAGCAGCTTTGTAGCAGGCCACGAGCAGTACTTC. Residues: CASSFVAGHEQYF. The genes are TRBV5-1 and TRBJ2-7; D not certain. V was trimmed by 2 bases and J by 5 bases, leaving 11 bases between them. This CDR3 region has 13 residues. Germline V lookup: CDR1 SGHRS, CDR2 YFSETQ.

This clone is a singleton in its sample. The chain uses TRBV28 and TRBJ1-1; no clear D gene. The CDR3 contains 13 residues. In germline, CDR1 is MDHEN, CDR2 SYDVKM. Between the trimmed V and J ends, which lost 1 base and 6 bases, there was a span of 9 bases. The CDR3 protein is CASSLFTKAEAFF. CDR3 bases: TGTGCCAGCAGTTTATTTACGAAGGCTGAAGCTTTCTTT.

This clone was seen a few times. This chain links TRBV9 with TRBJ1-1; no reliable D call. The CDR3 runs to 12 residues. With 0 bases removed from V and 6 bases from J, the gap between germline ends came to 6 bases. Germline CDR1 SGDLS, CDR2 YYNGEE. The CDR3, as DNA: TGTGCCAGCAGCGTAGGTAGGGCTGAAGCTTTCTTT. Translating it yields CASSVGRAEAFF.

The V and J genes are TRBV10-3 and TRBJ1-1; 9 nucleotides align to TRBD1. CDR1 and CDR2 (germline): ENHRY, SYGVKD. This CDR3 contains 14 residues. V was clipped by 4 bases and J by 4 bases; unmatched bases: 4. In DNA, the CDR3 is TGTGCCATCAGTGCGGACAGGGGAAGCACTGAAGCTTTCTTT. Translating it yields CAISADRGSTEAFF.

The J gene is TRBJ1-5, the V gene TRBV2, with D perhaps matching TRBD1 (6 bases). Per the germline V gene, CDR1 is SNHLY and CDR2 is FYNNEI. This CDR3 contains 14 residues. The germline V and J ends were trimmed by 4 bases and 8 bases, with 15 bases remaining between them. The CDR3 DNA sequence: TGTGCCAGCAGTGCCCAGGGGAATGTAGAGCCCCAGCATTTT. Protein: CASSAQGNVEPQHF.

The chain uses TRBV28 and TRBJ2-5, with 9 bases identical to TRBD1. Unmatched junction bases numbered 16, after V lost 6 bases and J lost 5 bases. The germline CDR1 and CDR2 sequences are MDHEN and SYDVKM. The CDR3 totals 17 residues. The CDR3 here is CASSREGAGTGIETQYF. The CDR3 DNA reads TGTGCCAGCAGCCGTGAGGGGGCCGGGACAGGGATCGAGACCCAGTACTTC.

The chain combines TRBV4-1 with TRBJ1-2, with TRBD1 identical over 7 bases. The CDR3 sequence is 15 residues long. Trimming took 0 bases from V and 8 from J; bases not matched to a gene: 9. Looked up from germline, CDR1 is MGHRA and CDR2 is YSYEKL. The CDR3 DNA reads TGCGCCAGCAGCCAAGAGATAACAGGGGTAGGGGGCTACACCTTC. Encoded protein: CASSQEITGVGGYTF.

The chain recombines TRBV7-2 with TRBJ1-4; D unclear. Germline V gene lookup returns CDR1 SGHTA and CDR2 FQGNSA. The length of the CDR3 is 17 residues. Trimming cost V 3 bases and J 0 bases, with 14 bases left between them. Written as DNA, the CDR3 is TGTGCCAGCAGCTTCTTAGCCAGAGCGGCAACTAATGAAAAACTGTTTTTT. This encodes CASSFLARAATNEKLFF.

In nucleotides, the CDR3 is TGTGCCTCGGGACAGGGACTAGGCTATGGCTACACCTTC. The encoded protein is CASGQGLGYGYTF. This chain joins TRBV10-3 and TRBJ1-2, with TRBD1 identical over 9 bases. Germline V gives CDR1 ENHRY, CDR2 SYGVKD. The CDR3 has 13 amino acids. V trimming: 11 bases; J trimming: 4 bases; junction bases outside the gene matches: 8.

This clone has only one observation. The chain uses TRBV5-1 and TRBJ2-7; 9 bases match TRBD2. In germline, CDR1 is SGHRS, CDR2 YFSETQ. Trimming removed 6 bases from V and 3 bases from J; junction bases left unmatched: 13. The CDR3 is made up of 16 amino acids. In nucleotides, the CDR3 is TGCGCCAGCACCTTATCGGTTGTTAGCGGGGGCTACGAGCAGTACTTC. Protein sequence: CASTLSVVSGGYEQYF.

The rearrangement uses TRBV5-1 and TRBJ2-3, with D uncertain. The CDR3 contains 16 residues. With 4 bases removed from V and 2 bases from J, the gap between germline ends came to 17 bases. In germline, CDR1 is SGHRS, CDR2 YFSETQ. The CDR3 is CASSGATTRPTDTQYF. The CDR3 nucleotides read TGCGCCAGCAGCGGAGCCACTACAAGACCCACAGATACGCAGTATTTT.

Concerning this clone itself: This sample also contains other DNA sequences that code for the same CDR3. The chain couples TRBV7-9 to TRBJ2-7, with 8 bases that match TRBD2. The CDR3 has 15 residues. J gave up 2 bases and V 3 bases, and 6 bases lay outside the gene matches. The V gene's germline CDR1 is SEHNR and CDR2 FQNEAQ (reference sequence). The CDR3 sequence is CASSFTSGPTYEQYF. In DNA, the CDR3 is TGTGCCAGCAGCTTTACTAGCGGACCTACCTACGAGCAGTACTTC.

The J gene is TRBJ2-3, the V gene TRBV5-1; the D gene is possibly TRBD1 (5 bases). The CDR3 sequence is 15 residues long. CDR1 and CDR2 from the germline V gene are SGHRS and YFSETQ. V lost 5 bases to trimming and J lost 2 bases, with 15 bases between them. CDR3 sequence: CASRSPAGNTDTQYF. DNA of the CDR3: TGCGCCAGCAGATCACCGGCAGGGAACACAGATACGCAGTATTTT.

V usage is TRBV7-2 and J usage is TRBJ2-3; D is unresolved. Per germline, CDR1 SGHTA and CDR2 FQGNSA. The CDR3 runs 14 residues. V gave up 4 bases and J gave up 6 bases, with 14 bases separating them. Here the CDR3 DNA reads TGTGCCAGCAGCTCCGCTGTGGCTTGGGATACGCAGTATTTT. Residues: CASSSAVAWDTQYF.